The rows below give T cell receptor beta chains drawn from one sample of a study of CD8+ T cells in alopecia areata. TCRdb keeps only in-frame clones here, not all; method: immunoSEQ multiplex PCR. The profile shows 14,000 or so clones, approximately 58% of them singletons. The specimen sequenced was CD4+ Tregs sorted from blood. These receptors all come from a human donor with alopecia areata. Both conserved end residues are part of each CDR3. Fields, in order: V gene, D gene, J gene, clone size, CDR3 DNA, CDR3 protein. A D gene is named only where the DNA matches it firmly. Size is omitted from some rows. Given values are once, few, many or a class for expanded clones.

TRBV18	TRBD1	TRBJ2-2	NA	TGTGCCAGCTCACCACGAACCACAGGGGGCCCGAACACCGGGGAGCTGTTTTTT	CASSPRTTGGPNTGELFF
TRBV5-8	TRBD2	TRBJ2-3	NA	TGTGCCAGCAGGAGACGGGAGGGCGCCACAGATACGCAGTATTTT	CASRRREGATDTQYF
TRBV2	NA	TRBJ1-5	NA	TGTGCCAGCAGACTCAGGGGTGGTGGCAATCAGCCCCAGCATTTT	CASRLRGGGNQPQHF
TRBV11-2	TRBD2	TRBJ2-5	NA	TGTGCCAGCAGCTTACCCGGACTAGCGGGAGAGACCCAGTACTTC	CASSLPGLAGETQYF
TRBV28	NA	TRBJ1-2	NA	TGTGCCAGCAGTTTAGGTGGGGGGAACTATGGCTACACCTTC	CASSLGGGNYGYTF
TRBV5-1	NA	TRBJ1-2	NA	TGCGCCAGCAGCTTGGACCCAGCTGGCTATGGCTACACCTTC	CASSLDPAGYGYTF
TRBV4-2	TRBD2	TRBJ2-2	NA	TGTGCCAGCAGCCAAGATCGAGGTAGCGGGGCCCTAGGGGAGCTGTTTTTT	CASSQDRGSGALGELFF
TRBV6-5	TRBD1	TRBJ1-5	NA	TGTGCCAGCAGTTCCTCGACAGGGGGAAGGCAGCCCCAGCATTTT	CASSSSTGGRQPQHF
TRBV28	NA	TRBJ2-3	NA	TGTGCCAGCAGTTTACCTTCTATTGGAGATACGCAGTATTTT	CASSLPSIGDTQYF
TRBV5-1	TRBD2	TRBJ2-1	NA	TGCGCCAGCAGCTTTAAGACTAGCGGGAGAGGGTTCAATGAGCAGTTCTTC	CASSFKTSGRGFNEQFF
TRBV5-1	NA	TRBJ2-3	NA	TGCGCCAGCAGCGGAGGCACAGATACGCAGTATTTT	CASSGGTDTQYF
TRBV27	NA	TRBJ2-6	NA	TGTGCCAGCAGTTTAAGACAATCTGGGGCCAACGTCCTGACTTTC	CASSLRQSGANVLTF
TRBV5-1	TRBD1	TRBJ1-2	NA	TGCGCCAGCAGTTGGGGGGACAGGAACTATGGCTACACCTTC	CASSWGDRNYGYTF
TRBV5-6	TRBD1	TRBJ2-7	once	TGTGCCAGCAGCTGGACAGGGGGCTTCTACGAGCAGTACTTC	CASSWTGGFYEQYF
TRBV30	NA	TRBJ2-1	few	TGTGCCTGGTCCCAGACCCCCTCCTACAATGAGCAGTTCTTC	CAWSQTPSYNEQFF
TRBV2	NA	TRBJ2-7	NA	TGTGCCAGCAGCGTAGGACAGCGCTACGAGCAGTACTTC	CASSVGQRYEQYF
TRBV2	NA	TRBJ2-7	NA	TGTGCCGGCAACAGGGATCAACACCTCTACGAGCAGTACTTC	CAGNRDQHLYEQYF
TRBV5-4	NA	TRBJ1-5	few	TGTGCCAGCAGCTGGGGGGGGGATGGCAATCAGCCCCAGCATTTT	CASSWGGDGNQPQHF
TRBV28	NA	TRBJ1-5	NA	TGTGCCAGCAGTTTTATGGGTAACAATCAGCCCCAGCATTTT	CASSFMGNNQPQHF
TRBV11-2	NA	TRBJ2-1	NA	TGTGCCAGCAGCTTAGTCCAGAAGGAGTTCTTC	CASSLVQKEFF
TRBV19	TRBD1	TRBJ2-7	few	TGTGCCAGTACCCTAGACAGGGGGCGCGAAACTCATATCCACGAGCAGTACTTC	CASTLDRGRETHIHEQYF
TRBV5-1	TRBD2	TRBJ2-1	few	TGCGCCAGCAGCCCGGATTTCTCGGGGGGAGAGCAGTTCTTC	CASSPDFSGGEQFF
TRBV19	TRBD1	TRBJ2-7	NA	TGTGCCAGTAGTACGGGCGTAGGGACAGGGTTTTCCAAGCAGTACTTC	CASSTGVGTGFSKQYF
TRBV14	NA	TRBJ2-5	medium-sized	TGTGCCAGCAGCCTTCCGGGACGCGGGACCCAGTACTTC	CASSLPGRGTQYF
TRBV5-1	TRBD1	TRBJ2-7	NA	TGCGCCAGCAGCTTGACAGGGGACGAGCAGTACTTC	CASSLTGDEQYF
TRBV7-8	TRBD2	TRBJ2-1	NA	TGTGCCAGCAGCTTAAGGTCTAGCGGGAGCTCCTACAATGAGCAGTTCTTC	CASSLRSSGSSYNEQFF
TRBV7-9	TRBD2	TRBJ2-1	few	TGTGCCAGCAGCTTGGTTAGCGGGAGGGGCAATGAGCAGTTCTTC	CASSLVSGRGNEQFF
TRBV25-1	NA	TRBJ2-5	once	TGTGCCAGCACCGGTCGAGGGGCAGAGACCCAGTACTTC	CASTGRGAETQYF
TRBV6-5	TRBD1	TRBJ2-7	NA	TGTGCCAGCAGTTACCCCCGGACAGGGGGGGGCTACGAGCAGTACTTC	CASSYPRTGGGYEQYF
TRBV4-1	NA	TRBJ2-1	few	TGCGCCAGCAGCCAAGTGAACATGATCTCCTACAATGAGCAGTTCTTC	CASSQVNMISYNEQFF
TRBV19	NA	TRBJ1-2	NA	TGTGCCAGCCAGGACTGGGGCTCTAACTATGGCTACACCTTC	CASQDWGSNYGYTF
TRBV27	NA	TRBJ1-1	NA	TGTGCCAGCAGTTTTCTCGGCGCAAGGAACACTGAAGCTTTCTTT	CASSFLGARNTEAFF
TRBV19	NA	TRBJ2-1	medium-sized	TGTGCCAGTAGTATTGAATACGGTCAGAGCTCCTACAATGAGCAGTTCTTC	CASSIEYGQSSYNEQFF
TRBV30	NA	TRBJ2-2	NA	TGTGCCTGGAGTGTACTCGACCGGGAGCTGTTTTTT	CAWSVLDRELFF
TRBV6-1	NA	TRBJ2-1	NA	TGTGCCAGCAGCGGGAGATCAAATGAGCAGTTCTTC	CASSGRSNEQFF
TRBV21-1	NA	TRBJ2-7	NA	TGTGCCAGAAGCTACGAGCAGTACTTC	CARSYEQYF
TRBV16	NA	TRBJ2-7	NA	TGTGCCAGCAGCCGTGCAGATTCCTACGAGCAGTACTTC	CASSRADSYEQYF
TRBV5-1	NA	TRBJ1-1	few	TGCGCCAGCAGCGGACCCGGGACATTGGACACTGAAGCTTTCTTT	CASSGPGTLDTEAFF
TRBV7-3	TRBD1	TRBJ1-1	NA	TGTGCCAGCAGTCCACAGGGGGTAACTGAAGCTTTCTTT	CASSPQGVTEAFF
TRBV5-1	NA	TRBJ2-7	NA	TGCGCCAGCAGCCCTGGGGTGGCCAACGAGCAGTACTTC	CASSPGVANEQYF
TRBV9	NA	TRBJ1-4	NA	TGTGCCAGCAGCGTAGGATGGCTACCCTCGTGGGAAAATAATGAAAAACTGTTTTTT	CASSVGWLPSWENNEKLFF
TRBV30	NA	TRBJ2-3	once	NA	CASVAGTYTDTQYF
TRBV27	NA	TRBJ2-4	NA	TGTGCCAGCAGGAGACAGGCCTTAGCCAAAAACATTCAGTACTTC	CASRRQALAKNIQYF
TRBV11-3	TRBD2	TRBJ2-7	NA	TGTGCCAGCAGCTTAACTAGCGGGCCTTACGAGCAGTACTTC	CASSLTSGPYEQYF
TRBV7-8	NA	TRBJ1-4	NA	TGTGCCAGCACCCCCCTTGGGGGGGGCAATAATGAAAAACTGTTTTTT	CASTPLGGGNNEKLFF
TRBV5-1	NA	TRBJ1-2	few	TGCGCCAGCAGCTTGGAAGGGCTGGGCTACACCTTC	CASSLEGLGYTF
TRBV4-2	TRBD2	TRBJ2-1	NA	TGTGCCAGCAGCCAAGGGAGCGGGAGCCCCTCCTACAATGAGCAGTTCTTC	CASSQGSGSPSYNEQFF